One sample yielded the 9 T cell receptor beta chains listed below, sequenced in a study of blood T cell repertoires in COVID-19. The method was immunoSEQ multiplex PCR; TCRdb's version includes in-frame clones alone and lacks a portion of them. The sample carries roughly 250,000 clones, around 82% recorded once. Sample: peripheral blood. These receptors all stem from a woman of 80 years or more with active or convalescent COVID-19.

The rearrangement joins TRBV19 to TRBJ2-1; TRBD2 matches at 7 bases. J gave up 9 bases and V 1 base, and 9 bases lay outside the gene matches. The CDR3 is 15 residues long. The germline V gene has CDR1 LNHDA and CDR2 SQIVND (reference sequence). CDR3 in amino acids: CASSIGGGMRGEQFF. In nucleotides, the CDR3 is TGTGCCAGTAGTATAGGGGGAGGGATGCGGGGTGAGCAGTTCTTC.

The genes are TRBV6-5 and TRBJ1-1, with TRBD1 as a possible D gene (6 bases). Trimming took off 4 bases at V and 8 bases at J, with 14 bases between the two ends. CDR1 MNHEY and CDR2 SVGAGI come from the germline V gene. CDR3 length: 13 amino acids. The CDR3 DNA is TGTGCCAGCAGTTTACTAGGACAGAGCGAAGCTTTCTTT. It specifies CASSLLGQSEAFF.

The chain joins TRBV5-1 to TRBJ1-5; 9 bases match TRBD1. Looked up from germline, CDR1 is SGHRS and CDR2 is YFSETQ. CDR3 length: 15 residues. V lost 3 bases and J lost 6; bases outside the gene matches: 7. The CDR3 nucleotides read TGCGCCAGCAGCTATACAGGGGGCTGGGGTCAGCCCCAGCATTTT. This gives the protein CASSYTGGWGQPQHF.

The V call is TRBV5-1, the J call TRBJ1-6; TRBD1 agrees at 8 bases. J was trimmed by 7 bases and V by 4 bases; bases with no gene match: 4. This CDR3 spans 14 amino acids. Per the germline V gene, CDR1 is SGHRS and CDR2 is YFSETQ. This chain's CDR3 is CASSTGQGNSPLHF. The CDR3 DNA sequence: TGCGCCAGCAGCACCGGACAGGGAAATTCACCCCTCCACTTT.

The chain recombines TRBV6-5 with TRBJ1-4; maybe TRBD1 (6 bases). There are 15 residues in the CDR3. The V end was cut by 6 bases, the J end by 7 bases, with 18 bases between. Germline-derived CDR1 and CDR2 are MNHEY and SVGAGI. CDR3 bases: TGTGCCAGCAGCGTGACAGGTGATCAAAGTGAAAAACTGTTTTTT. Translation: CASSVTGDQSEKLFF.

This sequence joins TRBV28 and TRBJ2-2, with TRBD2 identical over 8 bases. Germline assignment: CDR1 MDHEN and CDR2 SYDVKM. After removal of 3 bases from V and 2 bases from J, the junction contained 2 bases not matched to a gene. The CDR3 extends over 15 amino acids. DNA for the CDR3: TGTGCCAGCAGTTTCGGGGGGGCCAACACCGGGGAGCTGTTTTTT. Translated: CASSFGGANTGELFF.

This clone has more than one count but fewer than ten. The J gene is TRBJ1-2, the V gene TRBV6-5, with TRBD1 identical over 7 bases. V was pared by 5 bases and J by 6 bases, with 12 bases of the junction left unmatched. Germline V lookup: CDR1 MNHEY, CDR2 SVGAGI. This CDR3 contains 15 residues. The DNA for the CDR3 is TGTGCCAGCAGTAATCTAGCTACAGGGGCAGATGGCTACACCTTC. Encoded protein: CASSNLATGADGYTF.

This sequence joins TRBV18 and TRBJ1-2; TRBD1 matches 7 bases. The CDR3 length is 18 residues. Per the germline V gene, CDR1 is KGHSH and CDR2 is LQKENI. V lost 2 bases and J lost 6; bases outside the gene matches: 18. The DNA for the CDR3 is TGTGCCAGCTCACCATCATTTGGGACAGCGGCTAGAACACATGGCTACACCTTC. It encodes CASSPSFGTAARTHGYTF.

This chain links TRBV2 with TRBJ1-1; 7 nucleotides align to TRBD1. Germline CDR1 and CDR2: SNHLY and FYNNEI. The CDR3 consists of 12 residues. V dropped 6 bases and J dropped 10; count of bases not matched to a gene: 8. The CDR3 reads CASRLDREAAFF. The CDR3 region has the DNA TGTGCCAGCAGACTAGACAGGGAGGCAGCTTTCTTT.